These 26 T cell receptor beta chains were all obtained from the same sample, sequenced in a study of CD8+ T cells in alopecia areata. cDNA serving as the sequencing template came from extracted, reverse transcribed RNA. Only in-frame clones appear in the TCRdb table, and some are missing; sequencing was by immunoSEQ multiplex PCR. The data show about 64,000 clones, about half seen once. Regarding treatment: oral pan-JAK inhibitor, 5-10 mg twice daily. Sequences were derived from CD8+ T cells sorted from blood, sampled at approximately week 37, from a patient treated with tofacitinib. All receptors come from a human donor with alopecia areata.

This chain connects TRBV27 to TRBJ2-7; 12 bases align to TRBD1. With V trimmed by 5 bases and J by 2 bases, 4 bases remained unmatched. From germline, CDR1 is MNHEY and CDR2 SMNVEV (reference sequence). The CDR3 has 15 amino acids. The CDR3 nucleotides are TGTGCCAGCAGTGTGGGACAGGGGGCAACCTACGAGCAGTACTTC. Amino acids: CASSVGQGATYEQYF.

The rearrangement links TRBV5-1 to TRBJ2-1; no clear D. The germline V gene encodes CDR1 SGHRS and CDR2 YFSETQ. The CDR3 has 14 amino acids. V dropped 0 bases and J dropped 5 bases, with 9 bases sitting between them. The CDR3 spells CASSLEPRNNEQFF. In nucleotides, the CDR3 is TGCGCCAGCAGCTTGGAGCCCAGGAACAATGAGCAGTTCTTC.

This clone was picked up a small number of times. This sequence joins TRBV4-1 and TRBJ2-7; D might be TRBD1 (5 bases). Trimming stripped 1 base from V and 5 bases from J, with 18 bases between. Germline V gene sequence: CDR1 MGHRA, CDR2 YSYEKL. The CDR3 totals 16 residues. CDR3 in amino acids: CASSQGPSAGPDEQYF. The DNA of the CDR3 is TGCGCCAGCAGCCAAGGACCCTCGGCAGGGCCCGACGAGCAGTACTTC.

CDR3 in DNA: TGTGCCAGCAGCCAGGGGAAAAAGGGGGCTTTCTTT. Its translation: CASSQGKKGAFF. V gene TRBV14 combines with J gene TRBJ1-1, with D tentatively TRBD1 (5 bases). Trimming pared 3 bases from V and 11 bases from J, leaving 13 bases between. The germline CDR1 and CDR2 sequences are SGHDN and FVKESK. CDR3 length equals 12 residues.

This clone was seen at least ten times. The chain links TRBV20-1 to TRBJ2-1; D unclear. This CDR3 spans 11 amino acids. The germline gives CDR1 DFQATT, CDR2 SNEGSKA (reference sequence). The CDR3 spells CSSTLYNEQFF. CDR3 DNA sequence: TGCAGCTCTACCCTATACAATGAGCAGTTCTTC.

The V gene is TRBV5-1, the J gene TRBJ2-7; D is undetermined. The CDR3 totals 14 residues. Germline V CDR1 and CDR2: SGHRS, YFSETQ. Trimming removed 4 bases from V and 4 bases from J, with 15 bases in between. The CDR3 is CASSPRLGLYEQYF. For the CDR3, the DNA is TGCGCCAGCAGCCCTCGCCTAGGGTTGTACGAGCAGTACTTC.

The gene calls are TRBV5-4 and TRBJ2-5, with a weak D call TRBD2 (5 bases). Trimming left V 3 bases short and J 5 bases short, with 11 bases between. Germline CDR1 SGHNT, CDR2 YYREEE (reference sequence). The CDR3 is 13 amino acids. The CDR3 DNA reads TGTGCCAGCAGCTGGAGCGGTCGCGAGACCCAGTACTTC. Translated: CASSWSGRETQYF.

V usage is TRBV18 and J usage is TRBJ2-7; the match to TRBD1 covers 8 bases. This CDR3 region has 15 residues. The junction had 3 bases not matched to a gene; V was cut back by 0 bases and J by 2 bases. Germline CDR1 is KGHSH and CDR2 is LQKENI. CDR3 in DNA: TGTGCCAGCTCACCACCTGACAGGGGACCCTACGAGCAGTACTTC. Its protein product is CASSPPDRGPYEQYF.

This clone was observed many times. V gene TRBV2 combines with J gene TRBJ1-1; D unresolved. CDR3 size: 12 residues. The V and J ends lost 6 bases and 10 bases respectively, with 15 bases between them. CDR1 is SNHLY, CDR2 FYNNEI, per germline. CDR3 DNA: TGTGCCAGCAGGCAACCCGGCGCCGGAGCTTTCTTT. Protein sequence: CASRQPGAGAFF.

The rearrangement uses TRBV4-3 and TRBJ2-1; D gene uncertain. CDR1 is LGHNA and CDR2 is YSLEER in the germline V gene. V was pared by 0 bases and J by 5 bases, with 11 bases between. The CDR3 runs 15 residues. DNA for the CDR3: TGCGCCAGCAGCCAAGATACGTGGCAGAACAATGAGCAGTTCTTC. Its protein product is CASSQDTWQNNEQFF.

V gene TRBV30 combines with J gene TRBJ2-1; D is possibly TRBD1 or TRBD2 (5 bases each). The germline V and J ends were trimmed by 0 bases and 8 bases, with 17 bases remaining between them. CDR3 length: 15 amino acids. CDR1 and CDR2 from the germline V gene are GTSNPN and SVGIG (reference sequence). The chain's CDR3 is CAWSVLSGPLDEQFF. The CDR3 region has the DNA TGTGCCTGGAGTGTACTGTCGGGACCATTGGATGAGCAGTTCTTC.

J is TRBJ2-7 and V is TRBV29-1; the match to TRBD2 covers 12 bases. This CDR3 contains 17 residues. With 1 base clipped from V and 3 bases from J, the junction kept 10 bases outside the gene matches. Germline V gene sequence: CDR1 SQVTM, CDR2 ANQGSEA. CDR3 loop: CSVEGGLAGGTSYEQYF. In nucleotides, the CDR3 is TGCAGCGTTGAAGGGGGACTAGCGGGCGGAACGAGCTACGAGCAGTACTTC.

This chain uses TRBV29-1 with TRBJ1-1; D is unclear. This CDR3 spans 12 amino acids. Germline CDR1 SQVTM, CDR2 ANQGSEA. V lost 3 bases, J lost 2 bases, and 7 bases lay in between. The CDR3 nucleotides are TGCAGCGTTGAGGGCCCAAACACTGAAGCTTTCTTT. As protein: CSVEGPNTEAFF.

This chain links TRBV12-5 with TRBJ2-1; D unresolved. The V end lost 4 bases, the J end lost 2 bases, and 9 bases lay between the germline ends. This CDR3 has 14 residues. The germline V gene encodes CDR1 LGHNT and CDR2 FRNRAP. Here the CDR3 DNA reads TGTGCTAGTGGTTCCGGCGGAGCCTACAATGAGCAGTTCTTC. Its translation: CASGSGGAYNEQFF.

The rearrangement joins TRBV29-1 to TRBJ1-2; TRBD1 matches at 7 bases. Germline CDR1 SQVTM, CDR2 ANQGSEA. This CDR3 spans 12 amino acids. The CDR3 reads CTLGDSGYGYTF. As DNA, the CDR3 is TGCACCCTAGGGGACAGCGGATATGGCTACACCTTC.

The genes are TRBV7-9 and TRBJ1-1; D uncertain. The CDR3 is made up of 13 amino acids. CDR1 is SEHNR, CDR2 FQNEAQ, per germline (reference sequence). Between the trimmed V and J ends, which lost 4 bases and 1 base, there was a span of 7 bases. In nucleotides, the CDR3 is TGTGCCAGCAGCTCCGGAAGGAACACTGAAGCTTTCTTT. Protein: CASSSGRNTEAFF.

The chain links TRBV27 to TRBJ1-1; D might be TRBD1 (6 bases). V was clipped by 6 bases and J by 4 bases, with 21 bases between them. The CDR3 runs 16 residues. The germline CDR1 and CDR2 sequences are MNHEY and SMNVEV (reference sequence). The DNA of the CDR3 is TGTGCCAGCAGCCTCGCATGGGGGGGGGCTGGCACTGAAGCTTTCTTT. Its translation: CASSLAWGGAGTEAFF.

This clone was observed a handful of times. This chain joins TRBV7-9 and TRBJ2-7, with a weak D call TRBD1 (6 bases). The CDR3 has 13 amino acids. The germline V gene has CDR1 SEHNR and CDR2 FQNEAQ (reference sequence). Trimming removed 6 bases at V and 2 bases at J, with 11 bases between. The CDR3 protein is CASRDRDTYEQYF. CDR3 DNA sequence: TGTGCCAGCAGAGACCGGGACACCTACGAGCAGTACTTC.

In its sample, this clone was seen a few times. The chain has TRBV11-2 and TRBJ2-7; 8 nucleotides agree with TRBD1. The V segment lost 5 bases and the J segment 2 bases; nucleotides outside the gene matches: 8. Germline values: CDR1 SGHAT, CDR2 FQNNGV. The length of the CDR3 is 15 residues. CDR3 DNA sequence: TGTGCCAGCAGCACCGATGTGGGACAGGCCTACGAGCAGTACTTC. It encodes CASSTDVGQAYEQYF. The complete variable domain, with remaining parts taken from reference TRBV11-2 and TRBJ2-7, reads EAGVAQSPRYKIIEKRQSVAFWCNPISGHATLYWYQQILGQGPKLLIQFQNNGVVDDSQLPKDRFSAERLKGVDSTLKIQPAKLEDSAVYLCASSTDVGQAYEQYFGPGTRLTVT.

V usage is TRBV29-1 and J usage is TRBJ1-2; D uncertain. Deletions cut 7 bases from V and 8 bases from J, with 11 bases between. The CDR3 length is 10 residues. Looked up from germline, CDR1 is SQVTM and CDR2 is ANQGSEA. CDR3 amino acids: CSDLDLGYTF. CDR3 nucleotides: TGCAGCGATCTTGATTTAGGCTACACCTTC.

The V gene is TRBV30, the J gene TRBJ1-2; D might be TRBD1 (6 bases). The CDR3 is 17 amino acids. CDR1 and CDR2 (germline): GTSNPN, SVGIG (reference sequence). Trimming left V 0 bases short and J 7 bases short, with 24 bases between. CDR3 nucleotides: TGTGCCTGGAGTGTAGTGTTTGGGGGCGACCTTAATTCTGGCTACACCTTC. Translation: CAWSVVFGGDLNSGYTF.

The chain carries TRBV11-2 and TRBJ1-2; D remains ambiguous. Germline V lookup: CDR1 SGHAT, CDR2 FQNNGV. The CDR3 length is 14 residues. The ends were cut back, 1 base at V and 2 bases at J, with 8 bases in the middle. CDR3 residues: CASSLGRSNYGYTF. The CDR3 nucleotides are TGTGCCAGCAGCTTAGGTCGGTCCAACTATGGCTACACCTTC.

This clone has only one observation. This rearrangement joins TRBV27 to TRBJ2-1; TRBD1 or TRBD2 may be the D gene (5 bases each). The ends were cut back, 1 base at V and 0 bases at J, with 10 bases in the middle. Germline lookup yields CDR1 MNHEY and CDR2 SMNVEV (reference sequence). The CDR3 contains 16 residues. CDR3 DNA sequence: TGTGCCAGCAGTTTATGGGCAGGGAGCTCCTACAATGAGCAGTTCTTC. Protein sequence: CASSLWAGSSYNEQFF.

This clone has only one observation. J is TRBJ2-7 and V is TRBV9; the match to TRBD2 covers 7 bases. The length of the CDR3 is 14 residues. Trimming at V came to 2 bases and at J to 1 base, leaving 3 bases not matched to a gene. Germline CDR1 SGDLS, CDR2 YYNGEE. CDR3 sequence reads: CASSVASGSYEQYF. The CDR3 coding sequence is TGTGCCAGCAGCGTGGCTAGCGGTTCCTACGAGCAGTACTTC.

The rearrangement joins TRBV19 to TRBJ1-1; 9 bases are a match to TRBD1. Trimming removed 6 bases from V and 6 bases from J; junction bases left unmatched: 2. The CDR3 consists of 12 residues. In germline, CDR1 is LNHDA, CDR2 SQIVND (reference sequence). CDR3 nucleotide sequence: TGTGCCAGTAGGGACAGGGGCGCTGAAGCTTTCTTT. The encoded protein is CASRDRGAEAFF.

The V call is TRBV28, the J call TRBJ2-3; 8 bases are a match to TRBD2. The CDR3 runs 15 residues. Germline V gene lookup returns CDR1 MDHEN and CDR2 SYDVKM. V lost 5 bases, J lost 3 bases, and 7 bases stayed unmatched. DNA of the CDR3: TGTGCCAGCAGTAAGACGGGAGGGCCTACAGATACGCAGTATTTT. This translates into CASSKTGGPTDTQYF.